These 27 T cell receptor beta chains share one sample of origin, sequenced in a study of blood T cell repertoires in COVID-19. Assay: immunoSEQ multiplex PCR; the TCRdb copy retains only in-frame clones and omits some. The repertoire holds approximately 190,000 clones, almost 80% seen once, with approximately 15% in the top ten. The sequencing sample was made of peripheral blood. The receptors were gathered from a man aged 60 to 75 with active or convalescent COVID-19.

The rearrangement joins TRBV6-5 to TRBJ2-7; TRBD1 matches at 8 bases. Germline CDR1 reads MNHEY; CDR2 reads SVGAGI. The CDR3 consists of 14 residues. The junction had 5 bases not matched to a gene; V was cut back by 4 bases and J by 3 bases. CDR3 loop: CASSSPGQDYEQYF. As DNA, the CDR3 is TGTGCCAGCAGTTCACCGGGACAGGACTACGAGCAGTACTTC.

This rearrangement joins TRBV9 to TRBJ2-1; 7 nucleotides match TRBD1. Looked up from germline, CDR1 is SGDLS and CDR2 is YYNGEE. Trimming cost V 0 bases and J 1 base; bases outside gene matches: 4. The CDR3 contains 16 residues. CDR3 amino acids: CASSVEGRGSYNEQFF. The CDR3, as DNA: TGTGCCAGCAGCGTAGAGGGCAGGGGGTCCTACAATGAGCAGTTCTTC.

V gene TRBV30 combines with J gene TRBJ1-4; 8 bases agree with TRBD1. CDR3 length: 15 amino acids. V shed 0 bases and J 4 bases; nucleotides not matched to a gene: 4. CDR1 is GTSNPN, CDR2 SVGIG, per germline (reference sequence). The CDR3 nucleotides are TGTGCCTGGAGTGTCCTGACAGGGGTTAATGAAAAACTGTTTTTT. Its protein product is CAWSVLTGVNEKLFF.

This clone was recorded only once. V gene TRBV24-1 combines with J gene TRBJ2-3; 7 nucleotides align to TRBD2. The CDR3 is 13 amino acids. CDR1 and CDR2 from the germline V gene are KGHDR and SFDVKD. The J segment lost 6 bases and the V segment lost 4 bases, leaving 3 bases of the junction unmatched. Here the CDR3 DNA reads TGTGCCACCAGTGACCTCGGGGGGGATACGCAGTATTTT. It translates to CATSDLGGDTQYF.

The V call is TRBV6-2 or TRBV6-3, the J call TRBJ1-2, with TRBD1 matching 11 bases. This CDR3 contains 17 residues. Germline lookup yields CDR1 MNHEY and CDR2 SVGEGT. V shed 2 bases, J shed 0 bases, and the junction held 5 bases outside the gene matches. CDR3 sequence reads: CASSYGTGGYPNYGYTF. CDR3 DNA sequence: TGTGCCAGCAGTTACGGGACAGGGGGATATCCTAACTATGGCTACACCTTC.

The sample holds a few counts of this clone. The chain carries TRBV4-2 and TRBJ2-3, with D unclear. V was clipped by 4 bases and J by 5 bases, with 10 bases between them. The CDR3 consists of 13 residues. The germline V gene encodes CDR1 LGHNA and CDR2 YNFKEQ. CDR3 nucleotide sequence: TGTGCCAGCAGCCGCAATAGTGGAGATACGCAGTATTTT. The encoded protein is CASSRNSGDTQYF.

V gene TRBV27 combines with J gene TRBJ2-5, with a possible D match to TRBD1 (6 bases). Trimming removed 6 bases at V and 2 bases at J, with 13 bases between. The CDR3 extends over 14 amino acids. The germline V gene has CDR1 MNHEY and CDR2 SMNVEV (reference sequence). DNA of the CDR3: TGTGCCAGCAGCCCGGACAGAATGCAAGAGACCCAGTACTTC. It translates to CASSPDRMQETQYF.

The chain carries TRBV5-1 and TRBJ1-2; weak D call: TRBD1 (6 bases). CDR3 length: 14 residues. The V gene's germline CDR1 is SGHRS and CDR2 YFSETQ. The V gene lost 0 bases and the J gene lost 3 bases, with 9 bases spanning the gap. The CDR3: CASSLGTAYYGYTF. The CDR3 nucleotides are TGCGCCAGCAGCTTGGGGACAGCGTACTATGGCTACACCTTC.

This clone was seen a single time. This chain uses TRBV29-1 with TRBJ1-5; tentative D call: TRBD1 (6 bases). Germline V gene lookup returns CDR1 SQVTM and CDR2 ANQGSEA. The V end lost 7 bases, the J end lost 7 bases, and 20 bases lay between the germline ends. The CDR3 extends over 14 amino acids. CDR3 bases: TGCAGCGCCAGGGAGGGGGTAACGGGGCAGCCCCAGCATTTT. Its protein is CSAREGVTGQPQHF.

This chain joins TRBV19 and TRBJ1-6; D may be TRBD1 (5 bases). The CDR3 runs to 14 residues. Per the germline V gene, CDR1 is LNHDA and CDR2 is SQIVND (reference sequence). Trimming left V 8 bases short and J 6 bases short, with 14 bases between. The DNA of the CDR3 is TGTGCCAGTCGGACTACAGGACCTAATTCACCCCTCCACTTT. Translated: CASRTTGPNSPLHF. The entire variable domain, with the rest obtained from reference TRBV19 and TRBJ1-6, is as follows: DGGITQSPKYLFRKEGQNVTLSCEQNLNHDAMYWYRQDPGQGLRLIYYSQIVNDFQKGDIAEGYSVSREKKESFPLTVTSAQKNPTAFYLCASRTTGPNSPLHFGNGTRLTVT.

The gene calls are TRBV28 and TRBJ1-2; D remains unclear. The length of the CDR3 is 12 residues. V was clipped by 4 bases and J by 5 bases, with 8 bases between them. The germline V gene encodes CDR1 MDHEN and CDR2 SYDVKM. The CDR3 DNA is TGTGCCAGCAGTTCCCATCAGTATGGCTACACCTTC. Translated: CASSSHQYGYTF.

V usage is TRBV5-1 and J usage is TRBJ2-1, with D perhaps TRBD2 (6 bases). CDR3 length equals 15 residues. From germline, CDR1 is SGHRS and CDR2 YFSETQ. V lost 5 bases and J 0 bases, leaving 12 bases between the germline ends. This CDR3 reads CASSSMGGSYNEQFF. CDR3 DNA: TGCGCCAGCAGTAGTATGGGGGGCTCCTACAATGAGCAGTTCTTC.

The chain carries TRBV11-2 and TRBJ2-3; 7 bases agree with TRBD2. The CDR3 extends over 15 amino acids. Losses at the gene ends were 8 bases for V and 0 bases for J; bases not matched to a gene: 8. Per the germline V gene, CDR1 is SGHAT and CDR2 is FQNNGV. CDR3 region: CASSNSGSSTDTQYF. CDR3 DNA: TGTGCCAGCTCCAATAGCGGGTCCAGCACAGATACGCAGTATTTT.

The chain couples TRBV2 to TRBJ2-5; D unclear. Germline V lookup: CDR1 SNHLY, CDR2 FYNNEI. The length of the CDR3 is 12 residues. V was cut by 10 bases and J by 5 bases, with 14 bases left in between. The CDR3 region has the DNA TGTGCCACTAGAAAGGAAACTGAGACCCAGTACTTC. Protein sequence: CATRKETETQYF.

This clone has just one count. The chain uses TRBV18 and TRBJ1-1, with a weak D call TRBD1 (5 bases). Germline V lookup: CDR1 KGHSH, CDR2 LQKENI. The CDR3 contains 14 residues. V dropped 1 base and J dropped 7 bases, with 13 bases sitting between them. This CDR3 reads CASSPQAGLVEAFF. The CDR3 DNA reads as TGTGCCAGCTCACCACAAGCAGGGTTGGTTGAAGCTTTCTTT.

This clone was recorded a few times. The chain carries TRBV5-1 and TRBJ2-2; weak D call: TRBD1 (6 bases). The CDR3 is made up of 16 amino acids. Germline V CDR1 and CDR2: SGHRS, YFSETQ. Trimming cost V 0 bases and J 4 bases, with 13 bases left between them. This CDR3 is CASSLAFAQGTGELFF. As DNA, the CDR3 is TGCGCCAGCAGCTTGGCCTTTGCACAGGGCACCGGGGAGCTGTTTTTT.

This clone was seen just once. The CDR3 DNA sequence: TGTGCCTGGAACCTCGGACTAGCGGGAGTTGAGCAGTTCTTC. Protein sequence: CAWNLGLAGVEQFF. The chain has TRBV30 and TRBJ2-1; 13 positions agree with TRBD2. The V gene's germline CDR1 is GTSNPN and CDR2 SVGIG (reference sequence). The CDR3 runs 14 residues. Germline trimming cut 4 bases from V and 9 bases from J; bases unmatched to any gene: 6.

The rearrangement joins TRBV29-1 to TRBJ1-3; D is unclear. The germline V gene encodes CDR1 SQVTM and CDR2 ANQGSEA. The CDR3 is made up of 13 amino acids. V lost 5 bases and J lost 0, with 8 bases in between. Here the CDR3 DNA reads TGCAGCGTTCGCCGGAGCTCTGGAAACACCATATATTTT. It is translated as CSVRRSSGNTIYF. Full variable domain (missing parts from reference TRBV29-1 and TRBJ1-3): SAVISQKPSRDICQRGTSLTIQCQVDSQVTMMFWYRQQPGQSLTLIATANQGSEATYESGFVIDKFPISRPNLTFSTLTVSNMSPEDSSIYLCSVRRSSGNTIYFGEGSWLTVV.

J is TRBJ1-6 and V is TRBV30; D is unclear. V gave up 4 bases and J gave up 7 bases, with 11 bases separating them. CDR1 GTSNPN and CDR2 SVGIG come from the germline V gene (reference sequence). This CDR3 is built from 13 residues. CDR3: CAWTAVRNSPLHF. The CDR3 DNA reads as TGTGCCTGGACGGCGGTTAGGAATTCACCCCTCCACTTT.

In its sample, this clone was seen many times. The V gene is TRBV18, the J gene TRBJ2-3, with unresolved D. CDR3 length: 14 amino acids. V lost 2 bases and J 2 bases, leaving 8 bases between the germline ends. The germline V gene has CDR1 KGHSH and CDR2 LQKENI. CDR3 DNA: TGTGCCAGCTCACCAGGGCCAAACACAGATACGCAGTATTTT. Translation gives CASSPGPNTDTQYF.

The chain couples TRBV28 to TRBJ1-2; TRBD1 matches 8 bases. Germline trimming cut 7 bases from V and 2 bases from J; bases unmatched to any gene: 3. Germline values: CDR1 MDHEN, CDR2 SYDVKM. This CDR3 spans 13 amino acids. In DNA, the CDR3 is TGTGCCAGCACCTCAGGGGGCAACTATGGCTACACCTTC. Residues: CASTSGGNYGYTF.

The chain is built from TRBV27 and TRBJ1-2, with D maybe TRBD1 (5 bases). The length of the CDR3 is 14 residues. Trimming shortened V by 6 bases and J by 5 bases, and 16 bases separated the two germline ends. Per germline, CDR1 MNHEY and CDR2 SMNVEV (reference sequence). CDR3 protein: CASRLGGLQYGYTF. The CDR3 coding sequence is TGTGCCAGCAGACTGGGGGGGTTACAATATGGCTACACCTTC.

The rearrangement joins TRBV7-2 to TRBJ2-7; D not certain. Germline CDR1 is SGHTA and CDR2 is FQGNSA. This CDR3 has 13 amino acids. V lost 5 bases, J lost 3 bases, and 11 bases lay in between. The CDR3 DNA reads TGTGCCAGCAGCCTTCTAGGTTACTACGAGCAGTACTTC. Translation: CASSLLGYYEQYF.

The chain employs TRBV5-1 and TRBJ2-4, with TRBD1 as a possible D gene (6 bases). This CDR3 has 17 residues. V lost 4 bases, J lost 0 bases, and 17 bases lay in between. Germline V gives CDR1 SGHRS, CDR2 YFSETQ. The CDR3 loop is CASSPGGPGIAKNIQYF. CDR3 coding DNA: TGCGCCAGCAGCCCTGGGGGCCCCGGCATAGCCAAAAACATTCAGTACTTC.

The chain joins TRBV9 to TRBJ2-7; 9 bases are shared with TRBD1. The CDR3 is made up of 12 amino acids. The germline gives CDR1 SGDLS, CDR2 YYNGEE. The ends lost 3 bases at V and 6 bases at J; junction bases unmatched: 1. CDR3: CASSGTGAEQYF. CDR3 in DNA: TGTGCCAGCAGCGGGACAGGGGCCGAGCAGTACTTC.

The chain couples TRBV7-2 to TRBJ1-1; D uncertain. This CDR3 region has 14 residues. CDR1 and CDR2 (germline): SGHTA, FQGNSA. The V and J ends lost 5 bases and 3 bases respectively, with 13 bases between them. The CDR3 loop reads CASSPRRSYTEAFF. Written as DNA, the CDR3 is TGTGCCAGCAGCCCCCGGAGGAGCTACACTGAAGCTTTCTTT.

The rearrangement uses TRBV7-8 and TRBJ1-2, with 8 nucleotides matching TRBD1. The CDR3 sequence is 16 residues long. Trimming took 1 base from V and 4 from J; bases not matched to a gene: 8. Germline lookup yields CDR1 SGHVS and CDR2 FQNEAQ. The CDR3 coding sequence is TGTGCCAGCAGCTTAGAGCGGCAGGGGGCAATCTATGGCTACACCTTC. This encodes CASSLERQGAIYGYTF. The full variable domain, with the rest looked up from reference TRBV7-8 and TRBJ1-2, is GAGVSQSPRYKVAKRGQDVALRCDPISGHVSLFWYQQALGQGPEFLTYFQNEAQLDKSGLPSDRFFAERPEGSVSTLKIQRTQQEDSAVYLCASSLERQGAIYGYTFGSGTRLTVV.